The rows below give T cell receptor beta chains drawn from one sample of a study of blood T cell repertoires in COVID-19. Measured with immunoSEQ multiplex PCR; TCRdb has only the in-frame clones, and not every one. The sample holds fewer than 350,000 clones; approximately 91% are singletons and the top ten take approximately 8.8%. Sequencing used PBMCs or T cells enriched from blood (not recorded which). The receptors originated from a woman in her forties who had recovered from COVID-19. CDR3s include the opening cysteine and the closing phenylalanine or tryptophan. Fields, in order: clone size, J gene, D gene, V gene, CDR3 protein, CDR3 DNA. D genes are given only for firm matches. Clone size appears in some rows only: once, few, many, or a class for an expanded clone.

size: .; J: TRBJ1-1; D: .; V: TRBV29-1; CDR3: CSVGGQLNTEAFF; DNA: TGCAGCGTTGGGGGCCAGTTGAACACTGAAGCTTTCTTT
size: .; J: TRBJ2-4; D: .; V: TRBV3-1/TRBV3-2; CDR3: CASSQVEGIQYF; DNA: TGTGCCAGCAGCCAAGTGGAGGGCATTCAGTACTTC
size: .; J: TRBJ2-7; D: .; V: TRBV12-5; CDR3: CASGLVRSTGDSYEQYF; DNA: TGTGCTAGTGGTTTGGTACGTTCCACAGGAGACTCCTACGAGCAGTACTTC
size: .; J: TRBJ2-7; D: .; V: TRBV27; CDR3: CASSHRDTIYEQYF; DNA: TGTGCCAGCAGTCACCGGGACACAATTTACGAGCAGTACTTC
size: .; J: TRBJ2-7; D: .; V: TRBV7-2; CDR3: CASRTDYEQYF; DNA: TGTGCCAGCAGGACAGACTACGAGCAGTACTTC
size: .; J: TRBJ1-1; D: .; V: TRBV19; CDR3: CASSIGQSNTEAFF; DNA: TGTGCCAGTAGTATTGGGCAGTCGAACACTGAAGCTTTCTTT
size: .; J: TRBJ2-3; D: TRBD2; V: TRBV7-3; CDR3: CASSLMGGMDTDTQYF; DNA: TGTGCCAGCAGCTTAATGGGGGGGATGGATACAGATACGCAGTATTTT
size: once; J: TRBJ2-1; D: TRBD2; V: TRBV27; CDR3: CASSYRTSFEQFF; DNA: TGTGCCAGCAGTTATAGGACTAGCTTTGAGCAGTTCTTC
size: .; J: TRBJ2-1; D: TRBD2; V: TRBV5-6; CDR3: CASSLGPSGGYYNEQFF; DNA: TGTGCCAGCAGCTTGGGGCCTAGCGGGGGCTACTACAATGAGCAGTTCTTC
size: once; J: TRBJ1-5; D: .; V: TRBV5-5; CDR3: CASSLVTGGGNQPQHF; DNA: TGTGCCAGCAGCTTGGTGACAGGCGGAGGCAATCAGCCCCAGCATTTT
size: .; J: TRBJ2-2; D: .; V: TRBV4-2; CDR3: CASSPATGVAGELFF; DNA: TGTGCCAGCAGCCCCGCGACGGGAGTGGCCGGGGAGCTGTTTTTT
size: .; J: TRBJ2-1; D: TRBD2; V: TRBV9; CDR3: CASNPSGGVSDNEQFF; DNA: TGTGCCAGCAACCCTAGCGGGGGGGTAAGTGACAATGAGCAGTTCTTC
size: once; J: TRBJ2-7; D: TRBD2; V: TRBV27; CDR3: CASSLSTSASYEQYF; DNA: TGTGCCAGCAGTTTATCCACTAGCGCTTCCTACGAGCAGTACTTC
size: .; J: TRBJ2-7; D: TRBD2; V: TRBV9; CDR3: CASSSGGPRSSYEQYF; DNA: TGTGCCAGCAGCTCGGGGGGACCCAGGAGCTCCTACGAGCAGTACTTC
size: .; J: TRBJ2-7; D: TRBD2; V: TRBV5-4; CDR3: CASSPAGLAGGYEQYF; DNA: TGTGCCAGCAGCCCCGCCGGACTAGCGGGAGGCTACGAGCAGTACTTC
size: .; J: TRBJ2-2; D: .; V: TRBV18; CDR3: CASTTGYLNTGELFF; DNA: TGTGCCAGCACCACAGGGTACTTGAACACCGGGGAGCTGTTTTTT
size: .; J: TRBJ1-1; D: .; V: TRBV5-4; CDR3: CASSPWDKENTEAFF; DNA: TGTGCCAGCAGCCCTTGGGACAAAGAGAACACTGAAGCTTTCTTT
size: few; J: TRBJ2-3; D: .; V: TRBV7-8; CDR3: CASSRGGRVRNTQYF; DNA: TGTGCCAGCAGCCGAGGGGGGAGGGTAAGGAATACGCAGTATTTT
size: .; J: TRBJ1-1; D: .; V: TRBV5-1; CDR3: CASSLGGDGGEAFF; DNA: TGCGCCAGCAGCTTGGGTGGGGACGGGGGTGAAGCTTTCTTT
size: .; J: TRBJ1-3; D: TRBD1; V: TRBV6-5; CDR3: CASRTGLGNTIYF; DNA: TGTGCCAGCAGGACAGGGCTAGGAAACACCATATATTTT
size: .; J: TRBJ2-3; D: .; V: TRBV7-9; CDR3: CASSWGDSQDTQYF; DNA: TGTGCCAGCAGCTGGGGGGACAGTCAAGATACGCAGTATTTT
size: .; J: TRBJ2-1; D: TRBD2; V: TRBV11-3; CDR3: CASSFSSGLVNNEQFF; DNA: TGTGCCAGCAGCTTCTCCTCCGGACTAGTCAACAATGAGCAGTTCTTC
size: .; J: TRBJ1-2; D: .; V: TRBV28; CDR3: CASSLYQADTYGYTF; DNA: TGTGCCAGCAGTTTATACCAGGCCGATACCTATGGCTACACCTTC
size: .; J: TRBJ2-1; D: .; V: TRBV4-1; CDR3: CASSRTNDNEQFF; DNA: TGCGCCAGCAGCCGGACTAACGACAATGAGCAGTTCTTC
size: .; J: TRBJ2-7; D: .; V: TRBV27; CDR3: CASRSGAQGYEQYF; DNA: TGTGCCAGCAGGTCCGGCGCACAGGGCTACGAGCAGTACTTC
size: .; J: TRBJ1-2; D: .; V: TRBV5-4; CDR3: CASSFWQGRSNYGYTF; DNA: TGTGCCAGCAGCTTCTGGCAGGGGCGATCTAACTATGGCTACACCTTC
size: .; J: TRBJ2-1; D: .; V: TRBV7-2; CDR3: CASRVTSTNEQFF; DNA: TGTGCCAGCAGAGTAACTAGCACCAATGAGCAGTTCTTC
size: .; J: TRBJ1-2; D: .; V: TRBV7-8; CDR3: CASSPLAGVSYGYTF; DNA: TGTGCCAGCAGCCCCCTGGCGGGCGTTAGCTATGGCTACACCTTC
size: .; J: TRBJ1-1; D: .; V: TRBV20-1; CDR3: CITARGTEAFF; DNA: TGCATCACCGCTCGGGGAACTGAAGCTTTCTTT
size: once; J: TRBJ2-7; D: .; V: TRBV19; CDR3: CASSGGRAFYEQYF; DNA: TGTGCCAGTAGTGGGGGCAGGGCCTTCTACGAGCAGTACTTC
size: once; J: TRBJ2-1; D: TRBD1; V: TRBV28; CDR3: CASSWGEDRAYNEQFF; DNA: TGTGCCAGCAGTTGGGGGGAGGACAGGGCCTACAATGAGCAGTTCTTC
size: once; J: TRBJ1-1; D: TRBD1; V: TRBV10-3; CDR3: CAISDPGTGGTEAFF; DNA: TGTGCCATCAGTGACCCCGGGACAGGGGGCACTGAAGCTTTCTTT
size: .; J: TRBJ2-1; D: TRBD2; V: TRBV11-3; CDR3: CASSPSGRGYNEQFF; DNA: TGTGCCAGCAGCCCGAGCGGGAGGGGTTACAATGAGCAGTTCTTC
size: once; J: TRBJ1-5; D: .; V: TRBV18; CDR3: CASSPGLQANQPQHF; DNA: TGTGCCAGCTCACCAGGGTTGCAGGCCAATCAGCCCCAGCATTTT
size: .; J: TRBJ1-4; D: TRBD1; V: TRBV7-2; CDR3: CASSLDRGPNEKLFF; DNA: TGTGCCAGCAGCTTAGACAGGGGCCCTAATGAAAAACTGTTTTTT